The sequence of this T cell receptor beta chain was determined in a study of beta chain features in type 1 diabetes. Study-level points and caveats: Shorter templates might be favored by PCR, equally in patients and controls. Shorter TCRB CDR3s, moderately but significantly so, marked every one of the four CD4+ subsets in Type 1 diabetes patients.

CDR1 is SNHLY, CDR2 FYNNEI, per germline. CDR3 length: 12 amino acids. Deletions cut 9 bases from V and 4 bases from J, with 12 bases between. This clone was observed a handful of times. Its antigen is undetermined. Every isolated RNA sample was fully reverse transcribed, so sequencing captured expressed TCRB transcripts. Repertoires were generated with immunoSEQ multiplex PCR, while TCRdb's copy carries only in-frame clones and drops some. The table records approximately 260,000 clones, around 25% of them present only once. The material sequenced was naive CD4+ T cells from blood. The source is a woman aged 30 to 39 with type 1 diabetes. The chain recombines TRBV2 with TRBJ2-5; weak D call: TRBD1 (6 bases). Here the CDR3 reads CASRTDLETQYF. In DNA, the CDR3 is TGTGCCAGTAGGACAGACCTAGAGACCCAGTACTTC.